Following are 31 T cell receptor beta chains from one sample sequenced in a study of T cells in Graves' hyperthyroidism and ophthalmopathy. Amplification targeted TCR beta CDR3 regions from RNA transcripts. First-round RT-PCR of the TCR CDR3 relied on the HTBI primer set. A single record per CDR3 protein comes from TCRdb applying MiXCR to the multiplex PCR reads. This table holds fewer than 400,000 distinct CDR3 sequences, approximately 14% found once. The sequenced material came from blood. Every receptor here comes from a woman younger than 35 with Graves' hyperthyroidism that later progressed to Graves' ophthalmopathy.

The chain uses TRBV24-1 and TRBJ2-5; 8 bases are shared with TRBD2. V was clipped by 5 bases and J by 5 bases; unmatched bases: 3. The CDR3 runs 13 residues. Germline values: CDR1 KGHDR, CDR2 SFDVKD. This CDR3 is CATSGTGGETQYF. CDR3 DNA sequence: TGTGCCACCAGTGGAACGGGGGGGGAGACCCAGTACTTC.

This clonotype showed up just a few times. This chain links TRBV6-6 with TRBJ2-1; TRBD2 agrees at 8 bases. The trim removed 2 bases at V and 4 bases at J, leaving 7 bases unmatched. Germline CDR1 reads MNHNY; CDR2 reads SVGAGI (reference sequence). The CDR3 loop spans 16 amino acids. CDR3 region: CASSYHTSGRYNEQFF. In nucleotides, the CDR3 is TGTGCCAGCAGTTACCACACTAGCGGCCGGTACAATGAGCAGTTCTTC.

On this clonotype itself: A junction end diverges from the germline sequence, so it may reflect a read error. This chain connects TRBV2 to TRBJ2-2; 7 bases agree with TRBD1. Germline CDR1 is SNHLY and CDR2 is FYNNEI. The CDR3 totals 13 residues. The CDR3 DNA sequence: TGTGCCGGCAGAAAACAGGGGTTCGGGGAGCTGTTTTTT. Protein: CAGRKQGFGELFF.

This clonotype was counted only a few times. The rearrangement uses TRBV25-1 and TRBJ1-1, with no clear D. Germline lookup yields CDR1 MGHDK and CDR2 SYGVNS. V was pared by 1 base and J by 1 base, with 7 bases between. This CDR3 region has 14 residues. The CDR3 sequence is CASSELGANTEAFF. CDR3 sequence (DNA): TGTGCCAGCAGTGAATTAGGAGCGAACACTGAAGCTTTCTTT.

The table lists this clonotype with many counts. The chain is built from TRBV11-2 and TRBJ1-6; D might be TRBD1 (6 bases). V lost 3 bases and J 8 bases, leaving 11 bases between the germline ends. Germline CDR1 SGHAT, CDR2 FQNNGV. The CDR3 spans 14 residues. CDR3 bases: TGTGCCAGCAGCTTCTCGACAGGTGATTCACCCCTCCACTTT. This encodes CASSFSTGDSPLHF.

This clonotype was recorded many times. The genes are TRBV3-1 and TRBJ2-1; unclear D gene. CDR3 size: 12 residues. V was trimmed by 0 bases and J by 7 bases, leaving 4 bases between them. CDR1 and CDR2 from the germline V gene are LGHDT and YNNKEL (reference sequence). The CDR3 loop reads CASSQEVNEQFF. CDR3 coding DNA: TGTGCCAGCAGCCAAGAGGTGAATGAGCAGTTCTTC.

In its sample, this clonotype was seen many times. The V and J genes are TRBV5-1 and TRBJ2-2, with 8 bases lining up with TRBD1. CDR3 length: 15 residues. The V gene end was trimmed by 1 base and the J gene end by 3 bases; junction bases not matched to a gene: 2. Germline V gene lookup returns CDR1 SGHRS and CDR2 YFSETQ. The CDR3 coding sequence is TGCGCCAGCAGCTTGCGGACAGGGTACACCGGGGAGCTGTTTTTT. This codes for CASSLRTGYTGELFF.

This chain joins TRBV30 and TRBJ1-5; 10 nucleotides align to TRBD1. The germline V gene has CDR1 GTSNPN and CDR2 SVGIG (reference sequence). V lost 2 bases to trimming and J lost 6 bases; unmatched junction nucleotides: 13. The CDR3 loop spans 17 amino acids. CDR3 DNA sequence: TGTGCCTGGAGTCCCCCCGGCCTCGACAGGGGGCTTCAGCCCCAGCATTTT. Protein: CAWSPPGLDRGLQPQHF. The full variable domain, its missing parts supplied by reference TRBV30 and TRBJ1-5, is SQTIHQWPATLVQPVGSPLSLECTVEGTSNPNLYWYRQAAGRGLQLLFYSVGIGQISSEVPQNLSASRPQDRQFILSSKKLLLSDSGFYLCAWSPPGLDRGLQPQHFGDGTRLSIL.

This clonotype was detected only a few times. This rearrangement joins TRBV20-1 to TRBJ2-7, with TRBD2 identical over 8 bases. There are 14 residues in the CDR3. Germline values: CDR1 DFQATT, CDR2 SNEGSKA (reference sequence). V was clipped by 7 bases and J by 2 bases; unmatched bases: 10. The CDR3 protein is CSGEPGGGTYEQYF. CDR3 DNA: TGCAGTGGGGAACCGGGAGGGGGGACCTACGAGCAGTACTTC.

In its sample, this clonotype was seen many times. V usage is TRBV3-1 and J usage is TRBJ2-5; unclear D gene. CDR1 is LGHDT, CDR2 YNNKEL, per germline (reference sequence). The CDR3 extends over 10 amino acids. V lost 0 bases and J lost 7, with 0 bases in between. The CDR3 spells CASSQETQYF. CDR3 in DNA: TGTGCCAGCAGCCAAGAGACCCAGTACTTC.

The sample holds many counts of this clonotype. J is TRBJ1-5 and V is TRBV18, with D unclear. V was trimmed by 5 bases and J by 7 bases, leaving 15 bases between them. CDR3 length: 14 residues. Germline loops: CDR1 KGHSH, CDR2 LQKENI. Here the CDR3 DNA reads TGTGCCAGCTCAGAGGGATCAGTGGGGCAGCCCCAGCATTTT. This codes for CASSEGSVGQPQHF.

The rearrangement uses TRBV7-9 and TRBJ2-1; TRBD2 is a possible D gene (6 bases). Germline-derived CDR1 and CDR2 are SEHNR and FQNEAQ (reference sequence). CDR3 length: 13 amino acids. The germline V and J ends were trimmed by 6 bases and 7 bases, with 13 bases remaining between them. CDR3 bases: TGTGCCAGCAGTCGTAGCGGTGGGAATGAGCAGTTCTTC. Its protein is CASSRSGGNEQFF.

V gene TRBV5-1 combines with J gene TRBJ2-2; D remains ambiguous. This CDR3 is 15 amino acids long. Per germline, CDR1 SGHRS and CDR2 YFSETQ. V was pared by 5 bases and J by 5 bases, with 16 bases between. The CDR3: CASRSGQLWTGELFF. The CDR3 DNA is TGCGCCAGCAGATCCGGGCAGCTCTGGACCGGGGAGCTGTTTTTT.

This clonotype was detected once. A much larger clone differs from this one at a single base, so this may be a read error. The CDR3 sequence is CAGSLRGRGAIGYTF. CDR3 coding DNA: TGTGCCGGCAGCTTAAGGGGACGGGGGGCGATTGGCTACACCTTC. The chain has TRBV7-6 and TRBJ1-2; tentative D call: TRBD1 (6 bases). This CDR3 region has 15 residues. Germline V gives CDR1 SGHVS, CDR2 FNYEAQ.

About this clonotype itself: At one end, the junction sequence differs from germline, possibly due to a read error. V is TRBV27 and J is TRBJ1-4; D ambiguous. This CDR3 has 15 amino acids. Germline V CDR1 and CDR2: MNHEY, SMNVEV (reference sequence). The CDR3 DNA is TGTGCCAGCAGTCGATTGGGTCAGAGAGGTGAAAAACCGTTTTTT. This gives the protein CASSRLGQRGEKPFF.

The chain recombines TRBV15 with TRBJ2-7; D uncertain. From germline, CDR1 is LNHNV and CDR2 YYDKDF (reference sequence). Trimming removed 0 bases at V and 1 base at J, with 10 bases between. This CDR3 is 15 amino acids long. The CDR3: CATSRDWYHSYEQYF. For the CDR3, the DNA is TGTGCCACCAGCAGAGATTGGTACCATTCCTACGAGCAGTACTTC.

This sequence joins TRBV7-9 and TRBJ1-4; D is possibly TRBD1 (5 bases). The CDR3 has 14 residues. CDR1 and CDR2 (germline): SEHNR, FQNEAQ (reference sequence). Trimming pared 3 bases from V and 8 bases from J, leaving 13 bases between. The CDR3 spells CASSFPGYREKLFF. In nucleotides, the CDR3 is TGTGCCAGCAGCTTTCCAGGGTATCGGGAAAAACTGTTTTTT.

This clonotype was detected many times. The J gene is TRBJ1-4, the V gene TRBV18; D not resolved. V gave up 5 bases and J gave up 4 bases, with 14 bases separating them. This CDR3 spans 15 amino acids. Looked up from germline, CDR1 is KGHSH and CDR2 is LQKENI. The CDR3, as DNA: TGTGCCAGCTCAAACTTGGGCGACTTTAATGAAAAACTGTTTTTT. It yields the protein CASSNLGDFNEKLFF.

Ten or more counts support this clonotype. The chain is built from TRBV28 and TRBJ2-2; D uncertain. Deletions cut 7 bases from V and 8 bases from J, with 17 bases between. Per germline, CDR1 MDHEN and CDR2 SYDVKM. The CDR3 spans 14 residues. In DNA form, the CDR3 reads TGTGCCAGCACCACTTTTACCGTACCGGGGGAGCTGTTTTTT. Translation: CASTTFTVPGELFF.

Concerning this clonotype: This may stem from a read error, because a much larger clone lies one nucleotide away. The chain links TRBV6-1 to TRBJ1-1; weak D call: TRBD1 (6 bases). The length of the CDR3 is 14 residues. Germline V lookup: CDR1 MNHNS, CDR2 SASEGT. The CDR3 loop reads CASSAGARNTEALF. CDR3 DNA sequence: TGTGCCAGCAGTGCGGGGGCGAGAAACACTGAAGCTCTCTTT.

Many counts were recorded for this clonotype. The chain employs TRBV5-1 and TRBJ2-3, with TRBD2 matching over 8 bases. The CDR3 loop spans 15 amino acids. Germline V gene data show CDR1 as SGHRS and CDR2 as YFSETQ. With V trimmed by 2 bases and J by 4 bases, 6 bases remained unmatched. CDR3 loop: CASSFTGGTSDTQYF. CDR3 sequence (DNA): TGCGCCAGCAGCTTTACGGGAGGGACGTCAGATACGCAGTATTTT.

Many counts were recorded for this clonotype. The genes are TRBV2 and TRBJ2-3; possibly TRBD1 for D (6 bases). The CDR3 is made up of 17 amino acids. Trimming removed 4 bases from V and 5 bases from J, with 22 bases in between. The germline CDR1 and CDR2 sequences are SNHLY and FYNNEI. CDR3: CASSGMGAGVGKDTQYF. The CDR3 DNA is TGTGCCAGCAGTGGTATGGGAGCAGGGGTGGGGAAAGATACGCAGTATTTT.

The V and J genes are TRBV4-2 and TRBJ2-7; 9 nucleotides line up with TRBD2. Germline V gives CDR1 LGHNA, CDR2 YNFKEQ. CDR3 length: 16 amino acids. V was clipped by 0 bases and J by 2 bases; unmatched bases: 5. CDR3 DNA sequence: TGTGCCAGCAGCCAAGAGCGTCGACTAGCGGCCTACGAGCAGTACTTC. Translating gives CASSQERRLAAYEQYF.

This clonotype was observed at least ten times. The rearrangement links TRBV6-1 to TRBJ1-2; TRBD1 is a possible D gene (5 bases). With 2 bases removed from V and 7 bases from J, the gap between germline ends came to 11 bases. CDR3 length: 13 amino acids. The germline CDR1 and CDR2 sequences are MNHNS and SASEGT. The CDR3 sequence is CASSEWGGSGYTF. Written as DNA, the CDR3 is TGTGCCAGCAGTGAATGGGGGGGGAGTGGCTACACCTTC.

Ten or more counts support this clonotype. The chain uses TRBV12-3 or TRBV12-4 and TRBJ2-3; possible D gene TRBD1, 7 bases. V lost 4 bases and J 4 bases, leaving 12 bases between the germline ends. The CDR3 sequence is 14 residues long. The DNA of the CDR3 is TGTGCCAGCAGTTCCGGCAGGGGGGCAGATACGCAGTATTTT. It codes for CASSSGRGADTQYF.

This clonotype has at least ten counts. CDR3 sequence reads: CASSLGQGVVEDTQYF. CDR3 DNA sequence: TGTGCCAGCAGTTTAGGACAGGGGGTCGTTGAGGATACGCAGTATTTT. The chain couples TRBV12-3 or TRBV12-4 to TRBJ2-3; 9 nucleotides agree with TRBD1. The length of the CDR3 is 16 residues. V lost 1 base to trimming and J lost 6 bases; unmatched junction nucleotides: 8.

This clonotype was found many times. The chain carries TRBV29-1 and TRBJ1-2; possibly TRBD1 for D (6 bases). The CDR3 sequence is 14 residues long. CDR1 and CDR2 (germline): SQVTM, ANQGSEA. Trimming shortened V by 6 bases and J by 4 bases, and 18 bases separated the two germline ends. CDR3 residues: CSVRHKTGGYGYTF. As DNA, the CDR3 is TGCAGCGTAAGACATAAGACAGGCGGCTATGGCTACACCTTC.

J is TRBJ2-1 and V is TRBV12-3 or TRBV12-4; 12 bases fit TRBD2. The V and J ends lost 6 bases and 4 bases, in that order; junction bases with no gene match: 4. The CDR3 has 15 amino acids. CDR3 sequence: CASRAGLAGYNEQFF. CDR3 DNA: TGTGCCAGCAGAGCTGGACTAGCGGGGTACAATGAGCAGTTCTTC.

This clonotype was counted many times. This chain links TRBV18 with TRBJ1-1, with 12 bases aligning to TRBD1. CDR1 and CDR2 from the germline V gene are KGHSH and LQKENI. This CDR3 is 18 amino acids long. V lost 2 bases and J lost 0; bases outside the gene matches: 7. CDR3 in amino acids: CASSPTGTGGALNTEAFF. The CDR3 bases are TGTGCCAGCTCACCAACCGGGACAGGGGGCGCGTTGAACACTGAAGCTTTCTTT.

To note about this clonotype: This may come from a read error, since a much larger clone is one base off. The chain joins TRBV20-1 to TRBJ2-5; TRBD2 matches at 10 bases. From germline, CDR1 is DFQATT and CDR2 SNEGSKA (reference sequence). The CDR3 length is 14 residues. For the CDR3, the DNA is TGCATTGTTAGGACTAGCGGACACCACGAGACCCAGTACTTC. It specifies CIVRTSGHHETQYF.

This clonotype was recorded many times. The chain combines TRBV6-1 with TRBJ2-7, with D tentatively TRBD2 (6 bases). Germline values: CDR1 MNHNS, CDR2 SASEGT. The CDR3 covers 14 residues. The V end lost 3 bases, the J end lost 0 bases, and 9 bases lay between the germline ends. The CDR3 sequence: CASSEGTASYEQYF. The CDR3 nucleotides are TGTGCCAGCAGTGAGGGGACTGCCTCCTACGAGCAGTACTTC.